This TCR beta chain was obtained from a study of blood T cell repertoires in COVID-19. Study-level background: The analysed material was cDNA or gDNA that came from T cells, B-cell-depleted T cells, or PBMCs.

In the original analysis: Estimated nucleated cell counts came from reference gene primer amplification. Assay used: immunoSEQ multiplex PCR; TCRdb lists only in-frame clones, some missing. The DNA was the basis for D and trimming; V, J and clone size are from that table. The sample holds approximately 300,000 clones, 90% seen once. The CDR3 extends over 12 amino acids. The V gene's germline CDR1 is SNHLY and CDR2 FYNNEI. The germline V and J ends were trimmed by 11 bases and 3 bases, with 13 bases remaining between them. The sequenced material came from peripheral blood. J is TRBJ1-2 and V is TRBV2; D is perhaps TRBD1 (5 bases). The source of this sequence is a woman aged 45-65 years with COVID-19, enrolled during active disease. CDR3 in amino acids: CAGGTDYYGYTF. The CDR3 DNA sequence: TGTGCCGGAGGGACGGATTACTATGGCTACACCTTC.